Each of the 5 T cell receptor beta chains below was sequenced from the same sample in a study of T cell responses to AZD1222 COVID-19 vaccine. This table comes from immunoSEQ multiplex PCR, and its TCRdb copy is limited to in-frame clones, with some not included. This table holds 160,000 or so clones, about 89% found once. This specimen was peripheral blood, taken on day 0 of AZD1222 vaccination. The receptors derive from an adult in good health.

This sequence joins TRBV12-3 or TRBV12-4 and TRBJ2-7; D remains unclear. This CDR3 region has 13 residues. V was cut by 2 bases and J by 2 bases, with 7 bases left in between. The CDR3 sequence is CASSLTAPYEQYF. DNA of the CDR3: TGTGCCAGCAGTTTAACTGCCCCCTACGAGCAGTACTTC.

This chain uses TRBV18 with TRBJ2-1, with TRBD2 matching over 14 bases. The germline CDR1 and CDR2 sequences are KGHSH and LQKENI. The CDR3 runs 17 residues. The V gene end was trimmed by 6 bases and the J gene end by 0 bases; junction bases not matched to a gene: 4. The CDR3 loop reads CASSPGTSGGSYNEQFF. The CDR3 DNA is TGTGCCAGCTCTCCCGGGACTAGCGGGGGCTCCTACAATGAGCAGTTCTTC.

V and J are TRBV12-3 or TRBV12-4 and TRBJ2-1; tentatively, D is TRBD2 (6 bases). Trimming removed 6 bases at V and 3 bases at J, with 9 bases between. The CDR3 has 13 residues. CDR3 sequence: CASRKDYYNEQFF. CDR3 sequence (DNA): TGTGCCAGCAGGAAGGACTACTACAATGAGCAGTTCTTC.

This chain joins TRBV3-1 (or the pseudogene TRBV3-2) and TRBJ2-7; TRBD1 matches at 8 bases. Germline V gene lookup returns CDR1 LGHDT and CDR2 YNNKEL (reference sequence). CDR3 length equals 15 residues. The V gene end was trimmed by 0 bases and the J gene end by 7 bases; junction bases not matched to a gene: 8. In DNA, the CDR3 is TGTGCCAGCAGCCAAGACCTGTCCAGGGGGCGTGAGCAGTACGTC. Encoded protein: CASSQDLSRGREQYV.

The chain carries TRBV19 and TRBJ2-6; 8 bases map to TRBD1. This CDR3 is 17 amino acids long. Germline lookup yields CDR1 LNHDA and CDR2 SQIVND (reference sequence). The ends lost 9 bases at V and 1 base at J; junction bases unmatched: 11. CDR3 bases: TGTGCCAGCCTGAAGGGGACAGGCGCTTCTGGGGCCAACGTCCTGACTTTC. Amino acids: CASLKGTGASGANVLTF.